These T cell receptor beta chains were read from a single sample in a study of T cell responses to AZD1222 COVID-19 vaccine. Profiling relied on immunoSEQ multiplex PCR, and the TCRdb table lists in-frame clones only, not all of them. Of about 150,000 clones listed, 90% are singletons. The starting material was peripheral blood, obtained 28 days after the second AZD1222 dose. These receptors came from an adult who received the AZD1222 COVID-19 vaccine. CDR3s include the opening cysteine and the closing phenylalanine or tryptophan. Each record gives: D gene, J gene, clone size, V gene, CDR3 DNA, CDR3 protein. A D gene is named only where the DNA matches it firmly. Clone size is given for some rows only: seen once, a few or many times, or a class if the clone is expanded.

d_call: TRBD1
j_call: TRBJ1-2
clone_size: NA
v_call: TRBV6-5
cdr3_nt: TGTGCCAGCTGCGACAGGGGGCTAAACTATGGCTACACCTTC
cdr3_aa: CASCDRGLNYGYTF

d_call: NA
j_call: TRBJ1-1
clone_size: NA
v_call: TRBV5-1
cdr3_nt: TGCGCCAGCAGCTTGGGCCCAGGTCCGAACACTGAAGCTTTCTTT
cdr3_aa: CASSLGPGPNTEAFF

d_call: NA
j_call: TRBJ1-3
clone_size: NA
v_call: TRBV10-3
cdr3_nt: TGTGCTACCTCCCTCATTGGCAGGCCGGGCTCTGGAAACACCATATATTTT
cdr3_aa: CATSLIGRPGSGNTIYF

d_call: NA
j_call: TRBJ2-7
clone_size: NA
v_call: TRBV3-1/TRBV3-2
cdr3_nt: TGTGCCAGCAGCCTTTGCTTCTCCTCGAACTTC
cdr3_aa: CASSLCFSSNF

d_call: NA
j_call: TRBJ2-2
clone_size: NA
v_call: TRBV6-2/TRBV6-3
cdr3_nt: TGTGCCAGCAGTTACAGACTCCCGGGGACTTTGCGCGCCGGGGAGCTGTTTTTT
cdr3_aa: CASSYRLPGTLRAGELFF

d_call: NA
j_call: TRBJ2-5
clone_size: NA
v_call: TRBV29-1
cdr3_nt: TGCAGCGTTGAAGACCCCGCCGGGACGGGAGAAGAGACCCAGTACTTC
cdr3_aa: CSVEDPAGTGEETQYF

d_call: TRBD1
j_call: TRBJ2-7
clone_size: NA
v_call: TRBV6-2/TRBV6-3
cdr3_nt: TGTGCCAGCAGTTACCGCTACCGGGACAGGACCTCCTACGAGCAGTACTTC
cdr3_aa: CASSYRYRDRTSYEQYF

d_call: TRBD2
j_call: TRBJ2-7
clone_size: NA
v_call: TRBV11-2
cdr3_nt: TGTGCCAGCAGCTGGACTAGCGGGGGACCAATCTACGAGCAGTACTTC
cdr3_aa: CASSWTSGGPIYEQYF

d_call: TRBD1
j_call: TRBJ2-7
clone_size: NA
v_call: TRBV19
cdr3_nt: TGTGCCAGTAGTATCGGCCTGGGACAGGGGGCCGGGCAGTACTTC
cdr3_aa: CASSIGLGQGAGQYF

d_call: NA
j_call: TRBJ1-2
clone_size: NA
v_call: TRBV7-2
cdr3_nt: TGTGCCAGCAGCTTAGGCGATGGGTTATCTTCAGGTGGCTACACCTTC
cdr3_aa: CASSLGDGLSSGGYTF

d_call: NA
j_call: TRBJ2-1
clone_size: NA
v_call: TRBV28
cdr3_nt: TGTGCCAGCAGAACCTCGAGCCGTGGGACGTCTGAGCAGTTCTTC
cdr3_aa: CASRTSSRGTSEQFF

d_call: NA
j_call: TRBJ1-2
clone_size: NA
v_call: TRBV18
cdr3_nt: TGTGCCAGCTCACCCCGACTTCTGCGGCAGGACACGTCAAGATCTAACTATGGCTACACCTTC
cdr3_aa: CASSPRLLRQDTSRSNYGYTF

d_call: NA
j_call: TRBJ2-5
clone_size: NA
v_call: TRBV19
cdr3_nt: TGTGCCAGTAGTAGGGAATTACAAGAGACCCAGTACTTC
cdr3_aa: CASSRELQETQYF

d_call: NA
j_call: TRBJ1-3
clone_size: NA
v_call: TRBV29-1
cdr3_nt: TGCAGCGTTGTTCTTACGAACGGAAACACCATATATTTT
cdr3_aa: CSVVLTNGNTIYF

d_call: NA
j_call: TRBJ1-5
clone_size: NA
v_call: TRBV5-1
cdr3_nt: TGCGCCAGCAGCTTGGATCCAGGAAATAATCAGCCCCAGCATTTT
cdr3_aa: CASSLDPGNNQPQHF

d_call: TRBD2
j_call: TRBJ2-3
clone_size: few
v_call: TRBV29-1
cdr3_nt: TGCAGCGTTGGTATCCGGGAGGTGGGGACAGATACGCAGTATTTT
cdr3_aa: CSVGIREVGTDTQYF

d_call: NA
j_call: TRBJ1-5
clone_size: NA
v_call: TRBV27
cdr3_nt: TGTGCCAGCAGTTTAGGACGGTACAATCAGCCCCAGCATTTT
cdr3_aa: CASSLGRYNQPQHF

d_call: TRBD1
j_call: TRBJ2-7
clone_size: NA
v_call: TRBV6-5
cdr3_nt: TGTGCCACCTGGGGACAGGGGTTAGAAGAGCAGTACTTC
cdr3_aa: CATWGQGLEEQYF

d_call: NA
j_call: TRBJ1-2
clone_size: NA
v_call: TRBV5-1
cdr3_nt: TGCGCCAGCAGCTCCCTCCCAGGGAACTATGGCTACACCTTC
cdr3_aa: CASSSLPGNYGYTF

d_call: TRBD2
j_call: TRBJ2-3
clone_size: NA
v_call: TRBV18
cdr3_nt: TGTGCCAGCTCACCACCGAGCCTAGCGGGAGGGTTCCAGTATTTT
cdr3_aa: CASSPPSLAGGFQYF

d_call: NA
j_call: TRBJ1-6
clone_size: NA
v_call: TRBV28
cdr3_nt: TGTGCCAGCAGTTCCCCCCCGAATGCCCCCGGGGTCTCCTATAATTCACCCCTCCACTTT
cdr3_aa: CASSSPPNAPGVSYNSPLHF

d_call: NA
j_call: TRBJ1-6
clone_size: NA
v_call: TRBV3-1/TRBV3-2
cdr3_nt: TGTGCCAGCAGCCAGGGGGATAATTCACCCCTCCACTTT
cdr3_aa: CASSQGDNSPLHF

d_call: NA
j_call: TRBJ1-5
clone_size: NA
v_call: TRBV6-1
cdr3_nt: TGTGCCAGCAGTGAAGCCTCGGGGGCTCTAAGCAATCAGCCCCAGCATTTT
cdr3_aa: CASSEASGALSNQPQHF

d_call: NA
j_call: TRBJ1-5
clone_size: few
v_call: TRBV5-1
cdr3_nt: TGCGCCAGCAGCTTGTCGGGAGGCCAGCCCCAGCATTTT
cdr3_aa: CASSLSGGQPQHF

d_call: NA
j_call: TRBJ2-3
clone_size: NA
v_call: TRBV5-1
cdr3_nt: TGCGCCAGCAGCCCTGGGCTGTCAAACACAGATACGCAGTATTTT
cdr3_aa: CASSPGLSNTDTQYF

d_call: NA
j_call: TRBJ2-1
clone_size: NA
v_call: TRBV5-4
cdr3_nt: TGTGCCAGCAGCCTTCAAGGTAGTCGGAATGAGCAGTTCTTC
cdr3_aa: CASSLQGSRNEQFF

d_call: TRBD2
j_call: TRBJ2-1
clone_size: once
v_call: TRBV5-5
cdr3_nt: TGTGCCAGCAGCACTAGCGGGAGATACCCCTACAATGAGCAGTTCTTC
cdr3_aa: CASSTSGRYPYNEQFF

d_call: TRBD2
j_call: TRBJ2-3
clone_size: once
v_call: TRBV2
cdr3_nt: TGTGCCAGCAGTTCCGCGGCGGGGGGCACAGATACGCAGTATTTT
cdr3_aa: CASSSAAGGTDTQYF